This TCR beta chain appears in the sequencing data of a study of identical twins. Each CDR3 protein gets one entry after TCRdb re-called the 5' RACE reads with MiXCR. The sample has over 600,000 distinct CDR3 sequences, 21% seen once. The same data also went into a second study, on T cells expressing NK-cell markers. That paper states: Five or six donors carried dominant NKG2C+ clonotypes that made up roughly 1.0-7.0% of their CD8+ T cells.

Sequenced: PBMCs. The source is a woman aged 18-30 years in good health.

CDR3 in DNA: TGCAGTGCAAAGGACAGGGGGCTTATCGAGCAGTACTTC. Translating it yields CSAKDRGLIEQYF. The genes are TRBV20-1 and TRBJ2-7; 11 bases map to TRBD1. Germline V gene data show CDR1 as DFQATT and CDR2 as SNEGSKA (reference sequence). The CDR3 contains 13 residues. V trimming: 6 bases; J trimming: 6 bases; junction bases outside the gene matches: 7.